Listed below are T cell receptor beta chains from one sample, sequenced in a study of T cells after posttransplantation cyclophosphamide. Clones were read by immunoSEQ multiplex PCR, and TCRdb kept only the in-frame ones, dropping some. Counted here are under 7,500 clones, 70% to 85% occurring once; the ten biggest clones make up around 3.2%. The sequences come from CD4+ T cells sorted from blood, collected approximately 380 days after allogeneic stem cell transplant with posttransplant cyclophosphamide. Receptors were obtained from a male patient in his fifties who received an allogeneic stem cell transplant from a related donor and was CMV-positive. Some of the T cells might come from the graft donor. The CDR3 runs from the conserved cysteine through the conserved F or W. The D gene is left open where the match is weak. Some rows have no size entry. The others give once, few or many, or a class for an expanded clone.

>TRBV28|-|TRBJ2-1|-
CASSSGSVGDYNEQFF
TGTGCCAGCAGTTCTGGTTCTGTCGGGGATTACAATGAGCAGTTCTTC
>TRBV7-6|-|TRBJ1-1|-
CASSRAGNTEAFF
TGTGCCAGCAGCCGAGCGGGGAACACTGAAGCTTTCTTT
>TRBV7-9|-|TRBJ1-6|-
CASSLGQTSLHF
TGTGCCAGCAGCTTGGGGCAGACATCCCTCCACTTT
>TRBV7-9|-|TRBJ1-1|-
CASSLAEAGEAFF
TGTGCCAGCAGCTTAGCGGAAGCGGGGGAAGCTTTCTTT
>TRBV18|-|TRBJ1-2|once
CASSPLQGNYGYTF
TGTGCCAGCTCACCCCTTCAGGGGAACTATGGCTACACCTTC
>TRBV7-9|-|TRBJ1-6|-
CASSLRSSYNSPLHF
TGTGCCAGCAGCTTGCGGAGCTCCTATAATTCACCCCTCCACTTT
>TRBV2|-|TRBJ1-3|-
CASSEPRAGNTIYF
TGTGCCAGCAGTGAGCCCAGGGCTGGAAACACCATATATTTT
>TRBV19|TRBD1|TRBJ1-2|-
CASSPLNRGSSGYTF
TGTGCCAGTAGTCCACTAAACAGGGGGAGTTCTGGCTACACCTTC
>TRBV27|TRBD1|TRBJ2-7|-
CASSSFARTGAYEQYF
TGTGCCAGCAGTTCCTTCGCAAGGACAGGCGCCTACGAGCAGTACTTC
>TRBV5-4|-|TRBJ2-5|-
CASSLGSDQETQYF
TGTGCCAGCAGCTTGGGGAGCGACCAAGAGACCCAGTACTTC
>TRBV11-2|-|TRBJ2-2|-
CASSLQLINTGELFF
TGTGCCAGCAGCTTACAACTGATTAACACCGGGGAGCTGTTTTTT
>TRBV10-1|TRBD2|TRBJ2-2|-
CASSTSGDDGELFF
TGCGCCAGCAGTACTAGCGGGGATGACGGGGAGCTGTTTTTT
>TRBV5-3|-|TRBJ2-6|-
CARSPHAMGVGANVLTF
TGTGCCAGAAGCCCGCACGCGATGGGAGTTGGGGCCAACGTCCTGACTTTC